This is a list of T cell receptor beta chains from one sample in a study of graft-versus-host responses after intestinal transplantation. Profiled with immunoSEQ multiplex PCR; TCRdb holds only in-frame clones, not every one. The sample includes about 8,100 clones, almost 70% of them seen just once. The material sequenced was ileum tissue, taken 450 to 470 days after transplant. These receptors were taken from a human patient who received an intestinal transplant, so some T cells may come from the graft donor. The CDR3 runs from the conserved cysteine through the conserved F or W. Fields, in order: J gene, D gene, V gene, clone size, CDR3 DNA, CDR3 protein. A D gene is named only where the DNA matches it firmly. Expanded clones are given a class, and other clones once, few, many or no size at all.

TRBJ2-3,NA,TRBV11-2,NA,TGTGCCAGCAGCTTAATGCCCACAGATACGCAGTATTTT,CASSLMPTDTQYF
TRBJ1-3,NA,TRBV16,once,TGTGCCAGCAGCCATCCAGGGGAGGAAAACACCATATATTTT,CASSHPGEENTIYF
TRBJ2-5,TRBD1,TRBV11-2,NA,TGTGCCAGCAGCCCGGACAGGCACCGGGGTGAGCAGTACTTC,CASSPDRHRGEQYF
TRBJ2-5,NA,TRBV28,NA,TGTGCCAGCAGTTTTGAGGCGACCCAGTACTTC,CASSFEATQYF
TRBJ1-5,NA,TRBV6-1,NA,TGTGCCAGCAGGGACGGAGTCACGGCAGGTCAGCCCCAGCATTTT,CASRDGVTAGQPQHF
TRBJ1-1,TRBD1,TRBV7-6,few,TGTGCCAGCAGCAATCCGGGACAGGGGGAGCCCATGAACACTGAAGCTTTCTTT,CASSNPGQGEPMNTEAFF
TRBJ2-2,NA,TRBV6-1,NA,TGTGCCAGTGGACGGATCACCGGGGAGCTGTTTTTT,CASGRITGELFF
TRBJ2-5,NA,TRBV6-4,NA,TGTGCCAGCAGTGAACAGGGCGGAATGGAGACCCAGTACTTC,CASSEQGGMETQYF
TRBJ1-2,NA,TRBV30,NA,TGTGCCTGGAGCACCGTTGGGGGTGGCTACACCTTC,CAWSTVGGGYTF
TRBJ2-1,NA,TRBV7-2,NA,TGTGCCAGCAGCCGGCGAGAATACAATGAGCAGTTCTTC,CASSRREYNEQFF
TRBJ1-1,NA,TRBV28,NA,TGTGCCAGCAAACCAGTCCAGGGGTTTAGGGGTGAAGCTTTCTTT,CASKPVQGFRGEAFF
TRBJ2-1,NA,TRBV7-9,NA,TGTGCCAGCAGCTTAGCGCAGGGGGAGCAGTTCTTC,CASSLAQGEQFF
TRBJ2-5,NA,TRBV7-2,NA,TGTGCCAGCAGCAAACCCCTAGAGACCCAGTACTTC,CASSKPLETQYF
TRBJ1-5,TRBD1,TRBV4-3,NA,TGCGCCAGCAGCCAAGATATTACAGGGGCTTGGGCCTTAAATCAGCCCCAGCATTTT,CASSQDITGAWALNQPQHF
TRBJ2-5,TRBD1,TRBV28,NA,TGTGCCAGCAGTTTGACAGGGGGCGGGACCCAGTACTTC,CASSLTGGGTQYF